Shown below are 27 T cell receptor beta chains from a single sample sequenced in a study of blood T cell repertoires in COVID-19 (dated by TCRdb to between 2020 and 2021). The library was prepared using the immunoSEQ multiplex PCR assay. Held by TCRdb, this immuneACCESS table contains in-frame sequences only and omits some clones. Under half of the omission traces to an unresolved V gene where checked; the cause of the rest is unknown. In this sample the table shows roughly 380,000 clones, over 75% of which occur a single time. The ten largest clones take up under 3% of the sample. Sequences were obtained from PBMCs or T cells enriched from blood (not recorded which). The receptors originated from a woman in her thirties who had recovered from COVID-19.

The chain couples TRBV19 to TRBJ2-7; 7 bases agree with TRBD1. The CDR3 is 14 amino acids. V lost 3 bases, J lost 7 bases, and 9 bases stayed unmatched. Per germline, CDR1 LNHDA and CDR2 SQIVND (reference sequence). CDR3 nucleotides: TGTGCCAGTAGTATTTCGACAGGGCCTCGGGAGCAGTACTTC. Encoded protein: CASSISTGPREQYF.

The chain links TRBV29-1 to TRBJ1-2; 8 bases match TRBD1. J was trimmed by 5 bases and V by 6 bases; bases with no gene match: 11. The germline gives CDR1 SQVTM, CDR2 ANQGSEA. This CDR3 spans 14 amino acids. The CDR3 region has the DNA TGCAGCGTGTCCACCGGGACAGGAGGTTATGGCTACACCTTC. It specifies CSVSTGTGGYGYTF.

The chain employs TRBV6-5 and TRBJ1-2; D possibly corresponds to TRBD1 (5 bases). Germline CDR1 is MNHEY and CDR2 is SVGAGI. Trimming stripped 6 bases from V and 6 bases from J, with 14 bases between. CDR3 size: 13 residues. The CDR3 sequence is CASRIWQGDGYTF. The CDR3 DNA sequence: TGTGCCAGCAGAATCTGGCAGGGTGATGGCTACACCTTC.

CDR3 in amino acids: CSATPRGGYTF. The CDR3 DNA is TGCAGTGCTACACCCAGGGGTGGCTACACCTTC. The chain has TRBV20-1 and TRBJ1-2, with a tentative D call TRBD1 (6 bases). This CDR3 contains 11 residues. Between the trimmed V and J ends, which lost 4 bases and 7 bases, there was a span of 10 bases. Germline V gives CDR1 DFQATT, CDR2 SNEGSKA (reference sequence).

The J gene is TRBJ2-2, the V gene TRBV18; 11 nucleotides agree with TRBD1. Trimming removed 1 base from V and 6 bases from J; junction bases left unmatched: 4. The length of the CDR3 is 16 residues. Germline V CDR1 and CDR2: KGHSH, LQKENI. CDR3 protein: CASSPRLGQGAGELFF. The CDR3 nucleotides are TGTGCCAGCTCACCACGTCTGGGACAGGGGGCCGGGGAGCTGTTTTTT.

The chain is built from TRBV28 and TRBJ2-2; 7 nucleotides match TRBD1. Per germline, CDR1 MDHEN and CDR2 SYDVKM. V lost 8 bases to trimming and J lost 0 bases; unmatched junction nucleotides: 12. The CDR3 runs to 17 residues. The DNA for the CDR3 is TGTGCCAGCCTACTGACCTGGACAGGTTCGAACACCGGGGAGCTGTTTTTT. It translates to CASLLTWTGSNTGELFF.

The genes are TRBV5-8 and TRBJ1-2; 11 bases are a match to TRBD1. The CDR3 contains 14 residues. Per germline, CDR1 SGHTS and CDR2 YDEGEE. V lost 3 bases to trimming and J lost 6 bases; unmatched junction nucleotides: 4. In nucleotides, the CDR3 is TGTGCCAGCAGCTGGGACAGGGGGAGAAATGGCTACACCTTC. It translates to CASSWDRGRNGYTF.

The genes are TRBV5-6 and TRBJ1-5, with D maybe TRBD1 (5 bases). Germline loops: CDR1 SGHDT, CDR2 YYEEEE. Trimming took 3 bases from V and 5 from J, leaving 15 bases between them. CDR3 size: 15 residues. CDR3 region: CASSSLRGIDQPQHF. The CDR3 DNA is TGTGCCAGCAGCTCGTTACGGGGGATCGATCAGCCCCAGCATTTT.

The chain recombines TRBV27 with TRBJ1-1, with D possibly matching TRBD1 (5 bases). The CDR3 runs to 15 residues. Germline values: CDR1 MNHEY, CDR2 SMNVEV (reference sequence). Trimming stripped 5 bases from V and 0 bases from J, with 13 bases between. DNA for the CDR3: TGTGCCAGCAGTCCATACCTGACAGTGAACACTGAAGCTTTCTTT. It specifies CASSPYLTVNTEAFF.

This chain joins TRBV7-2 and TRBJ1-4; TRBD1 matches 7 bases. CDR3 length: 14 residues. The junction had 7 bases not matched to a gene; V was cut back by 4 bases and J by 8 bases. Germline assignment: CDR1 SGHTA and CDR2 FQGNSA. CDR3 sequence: CASSSPEGAEKLFF. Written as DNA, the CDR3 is TGTGCCAGCAGCTCCCCTGAGGGGGCAGAAAAACTGTTTTTT.

The CDR3: CASSLSTGSNTEAFF. For the CDR3, the DNA is TGTGCCAGCAGTTTATCGACAGGTTCGAACACTGAAGCTTTCTTT. The chain employs TRBV27 and TRBJ1-1, with D maybe TRBD1 (6 bases). The CDR3 runs to 15 residues. V dropped 0 bases and J dropped 1 base, with 9 bases sitting between them. Germline V gene sequence: CDR1 MNHEY, CDR2 SMNVEV (reference sequence).

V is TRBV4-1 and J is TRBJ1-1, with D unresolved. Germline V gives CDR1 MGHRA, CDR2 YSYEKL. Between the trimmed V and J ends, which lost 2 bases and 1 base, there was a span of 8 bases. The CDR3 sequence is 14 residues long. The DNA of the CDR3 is TGCGCCAGCAGCCAACCTGGTAGGAACACTGAAGCTTTCTTT. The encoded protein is CASSQPGRNTEAFF.

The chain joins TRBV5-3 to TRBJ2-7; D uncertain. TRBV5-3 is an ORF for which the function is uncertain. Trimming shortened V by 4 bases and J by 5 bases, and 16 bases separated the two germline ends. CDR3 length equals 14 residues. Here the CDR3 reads CARSPPGEWHEQYF. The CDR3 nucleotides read TGTGCCAGAAGCCCGCCCGGAGAGTGGCACGAGCAGTACTTC.

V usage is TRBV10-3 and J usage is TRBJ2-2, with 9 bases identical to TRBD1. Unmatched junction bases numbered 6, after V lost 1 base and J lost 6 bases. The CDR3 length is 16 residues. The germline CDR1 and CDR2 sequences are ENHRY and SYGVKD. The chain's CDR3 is CAISEFRDRVAGELFF. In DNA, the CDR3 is TGTGCCATCAGTGAGTTCCGGGACAGGGTAGCCGGGGAGCTGTTTTTT.

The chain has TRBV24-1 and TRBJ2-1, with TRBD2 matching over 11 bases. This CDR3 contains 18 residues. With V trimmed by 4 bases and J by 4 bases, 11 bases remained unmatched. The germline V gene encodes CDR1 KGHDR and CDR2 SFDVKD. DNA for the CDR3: TGTGCCACCAGTGACCAATCCCACGGGACTAGCGGATACAATGAGCAGTTCTTC. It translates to CATSDQSHGTSGYNEQFF.

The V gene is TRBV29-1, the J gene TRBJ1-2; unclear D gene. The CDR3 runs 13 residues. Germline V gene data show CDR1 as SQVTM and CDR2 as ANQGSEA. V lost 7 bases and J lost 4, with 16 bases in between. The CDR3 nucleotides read TGCAGCGCCCAATCCCCAATTAGCTATGGCTACACCTTC. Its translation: CSAQSPISYGYTF.

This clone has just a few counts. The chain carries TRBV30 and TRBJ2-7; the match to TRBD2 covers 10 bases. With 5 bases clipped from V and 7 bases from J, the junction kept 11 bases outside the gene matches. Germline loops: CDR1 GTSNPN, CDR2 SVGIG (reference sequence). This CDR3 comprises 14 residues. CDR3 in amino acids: CAWGALAGVGEQYF. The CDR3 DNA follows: TGTGCCTGGGGTGCCCTAGCGGGGGTAGGGGAGCAGTACTTC. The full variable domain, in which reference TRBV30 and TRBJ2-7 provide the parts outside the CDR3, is SQTIHQWPATLVQPVGSPLSLECTVEGTSNPNLYWYRQAAGRGLQLLFYSVGIGQISSEVPQNLSASRPQDRQFILSSKKLLLSDSGFYLCAWGALAGVGEQYFGPGTRLTVT.

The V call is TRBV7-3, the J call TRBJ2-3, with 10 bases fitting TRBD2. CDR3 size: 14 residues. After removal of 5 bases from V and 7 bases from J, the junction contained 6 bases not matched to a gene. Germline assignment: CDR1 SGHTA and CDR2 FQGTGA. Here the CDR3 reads CASSVSGGENTQYF. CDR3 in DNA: TGTGCCAGCAGCGTAAGCGGGGGGGAAAATACGCAGTATTTT.

CDR3: CASSPGGGQRYNEQFF. Written as DNA, the CDR3 is TGTGCCAGCAGCCCGGGGGGGGGACAGAGATACAATGAGCAGTTCTTC. V and J are TRBV7-8 and TRBJ2-1; the D gene is possibly TRBD2 (8 bases). CDR3 length equals 16 residues. With 5 bases removed from V and 4 bases from J, the gap between germline ends came to 18 bases. Germline V gene sequence: CDR1 SGHVS, CDR2 FQNEAQ.

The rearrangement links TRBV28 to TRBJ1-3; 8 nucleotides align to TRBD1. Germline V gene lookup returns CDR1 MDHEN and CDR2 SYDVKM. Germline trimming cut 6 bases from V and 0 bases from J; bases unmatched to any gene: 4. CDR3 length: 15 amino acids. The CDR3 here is CASRGGTGSGNTIYF. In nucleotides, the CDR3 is TGTGCCAGCAGGGGTGGGACAGGCTCTGGAAACACCATATATTTT.

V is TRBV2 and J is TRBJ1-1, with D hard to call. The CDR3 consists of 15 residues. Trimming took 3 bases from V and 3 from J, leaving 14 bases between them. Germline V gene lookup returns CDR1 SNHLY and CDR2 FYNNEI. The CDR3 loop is CASSEGTLQYTEAFF. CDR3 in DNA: TGTGCCAGCAGTGAGGGCACCCTGCAGTACACTGAAGCTTTCTTT.

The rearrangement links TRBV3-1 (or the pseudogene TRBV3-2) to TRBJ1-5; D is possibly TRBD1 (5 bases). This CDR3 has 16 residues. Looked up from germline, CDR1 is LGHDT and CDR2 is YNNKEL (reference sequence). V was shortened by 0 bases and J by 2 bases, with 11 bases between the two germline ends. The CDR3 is CASSQDGGTGNQPQHF. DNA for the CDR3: TGTGCCAGCAGCCAAGACGGAGGGACGGGCAATCAGCCCCAGCATTTT.

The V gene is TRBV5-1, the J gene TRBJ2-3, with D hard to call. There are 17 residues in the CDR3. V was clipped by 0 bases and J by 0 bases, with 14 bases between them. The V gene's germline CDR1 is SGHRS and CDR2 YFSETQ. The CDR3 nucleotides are TGCGCCAGCAGCTTGGCTGGTATAGTCTCTAGCACAGATACGCAGTATTTT. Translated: CASSLAGIVSSTDTQYF.

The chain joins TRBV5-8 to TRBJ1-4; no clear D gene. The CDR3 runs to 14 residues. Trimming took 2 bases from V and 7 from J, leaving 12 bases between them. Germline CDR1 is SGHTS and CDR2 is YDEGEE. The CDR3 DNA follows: TGTGCCAGCAGCTTTGGGCAGACCCTTGAAAAACTGTTTTTT. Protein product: CASSFGQTLEKLFF. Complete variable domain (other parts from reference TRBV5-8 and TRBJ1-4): EAGVTQSPTHLIKTRGQQATLRCSPISGHTSVYWYQQALGLGLQFLLWYDEGEERNRGNFPPRFSGRQFPNYSSELNVNALELEDSALYLCASSFGQTLEKLFFGSGTQLSVL.

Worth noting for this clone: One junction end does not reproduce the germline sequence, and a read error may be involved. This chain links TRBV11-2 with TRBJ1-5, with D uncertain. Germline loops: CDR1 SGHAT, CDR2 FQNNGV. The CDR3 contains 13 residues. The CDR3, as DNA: TGTGCCAGCAGCCTAGAGACTCGTCAGCCCCAGCATTTT. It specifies CASSLETRQPQHF.

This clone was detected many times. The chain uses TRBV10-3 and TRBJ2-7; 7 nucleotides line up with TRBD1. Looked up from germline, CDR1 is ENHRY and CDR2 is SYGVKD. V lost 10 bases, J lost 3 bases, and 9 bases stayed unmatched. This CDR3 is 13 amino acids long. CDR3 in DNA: TGTGCCACAGCGACAGGGTCGGACTACGAGCAGTACTTC. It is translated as CATATGSDYEQYF.

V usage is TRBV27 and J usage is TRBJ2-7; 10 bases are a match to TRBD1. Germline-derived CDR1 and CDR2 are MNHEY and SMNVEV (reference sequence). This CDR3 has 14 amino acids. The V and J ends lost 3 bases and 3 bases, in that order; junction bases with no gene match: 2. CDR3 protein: CASSLTGGIYEQYF. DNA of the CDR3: TGTGCCAGCAGTTTGACAGGGGGCATCTACGAGCAGTACTTC.